This T cell receptor beta chain emerged from a study of cytomegalovirus exposure and HLA in healthy donors (TCRdb year 2017). With respect to the entire study: According to a later analysis, the 120 or so validation repertoires were produced on the same platform as the roughly 700 repertoires of the first cohort. The study aimed to test whether signatures of past pathogen exposure could be identified by cataloging public T cell receptors. Besides the first cohort of roughly 640 subjects, a separate validation cohort made up of some 110 different subjects was used. To predict cytomegalovirus infection status, the study brought together high-throughput TCR immunosequencing, statistical association of individual TCRs with disease status, and machine learning. The study at large found these results: Most TCR sequences were seen in very few donors, while some public TCRs were found in many individuals. The classifier was reported to diagnose cytomegalovirus status with high specificity and sensitivity in both the original cohort and the validation cohort. The authors suggested that the approach could potentially be generalized to other disease states and immunological phenotypes. Subsequent analysis determined that TCRs grouped into clusters in the first cohort also showed a tendency toward co-occurrence across the roughly 120 validation repertoires, and 85% to 95% of cluster scores exceeded 0. A total of about 180 TCR beta chains were listed by the study as associated with cytomegalovirus. All 120 or so repertoires were used to score co-occurrence in the validation cohort in a later analysis, because that analysis had no HLA typing for the cohort. In vitro tests confirmed that a few of the cytomegalovirus-associated TCR beta chains recognize cytomegalovirus antigens.

CDR1 and CDR2 are drawn from the germline V gene (reference sequence): MNHEY, SMNVEV. The junction shows trimming of 1 base on V and 5 bases on J, and the gene matches do not reach 6 bases of it. The CDR3 runs 16 residues from the cysteine to the phenylalanine. Left in the record is the CDR3 DNA by itself, 48 bases read in frame from the first base. Library method: the immunoSEQ multiplex PCR assay. On the authors' methods: A statistical classification framework was built to diagnose cytomegalovirus status from the catalog of TCR beta chain sequences. TCRdb stores this immuneACCESS table with in-frame sequences only. Part of the clones is absent; in the studies checked, under half of the shortfall reflects unresolved V genes, and no reason is known for the rest. V, J and clone size were drawn from that table, and D and trimming were deduced from the DNA. This sample has 130,000 to 150,000 clones in its table, and approximately 92% of those were observed once. Roughly 9.2% of the sample belongs to the ten largest clones.

On this clone itself: This receptor's antigen is unknown. No base quality values were provided; no much bigger clone lies one nucleotide off.

The donors were included in the validation cohort of some 110 subjects, a group kept apart from the approximately 690-subject first cohort. The rearrangement combines TRBV27 with TRBJ2-1, with 9 middle bases fitting TRBD2. The sample taken for sequencing was PBMCs. This clonotype was obtained from a woman aged 18-35 years in good health and CMV-seropositive. The CDR3 region reads CASSLYGGGANNEQFF. The DNA reads as follows: TGTGCCAGCAGTTTATACGGCGGGGGGGCAAACAATGAGCAGTTCTTC.